Listed below are T cell receptor beta chains from one sample, sequenced in a study of T cells in Graves' hyperthyroidism and ophthalmopathy. Via MiXCR, TCRdb re-called the multiplex PCR reads, giving one row per CDR3 protein. This sample has a few hundred thousand distinct CDR3 sequences, with more than 13% found just once. The sequenced sample was blood. The receptors were gathered from a woman aged 25 to 45 with Graves' hyperthyroidism. Both conserved end residues are part of each CDR3. The D gene is left open where the match is weak. Size tells how often a clone was seen (once, few, many) or the class of an expanded clone, and some rows leave it out.

v_call,j_call,d_call,clone_size,cdr3_nt,cdr3_aa
TRBV2,TRBJ1-3,.,many,TGTGCCAGCAGTGACCTTACCTGGGATGGGGACACCATATATTTT,CASSDLTWDGDTIYF
TRBV29-1,TRBJ2-3,TRBD1,few,TGCAGCGTTGATTTCGGGGGACAGGGAGTAGATACGCAGTATTTT,CSVDFGGQGVDTQYF
TRBV5-1,TRBJ2-1,TRBD1,.,TGCGCCAGCAGCTTGGTGACAGGGGGATCTTACAATGAGCAGTTCTTC,CASSLVTGGSYNEQFF
TRBV24-1,TRBJ2-3,.,.,TGTGCCACCAGTGATTGGACGTCTAGCACAGATACGCAGTATTTT,CATSDWTSSTDTQYF
TRBV4-2,TRBJ1-2,TRBD1,.,TGTGCCAGCAACCCGACTCCGGGACAGGGGGCCTCTGGCTACACCTTC,CASNPTPGQGASGYTF
TRBV5-1,TRBJ2-1,.,.,TGCGCCAGCAGCTTGAGGGAAAGCAGCACCTACAATGAGCAGTTCTTC,CASSLRESSTYNEQFF
TRBV10-3,TRBJ2-1,.,once,TGTGCCATCAGCACAGGGTACTCCTACGAGCAGTTCTTC,CAISTGYSYEQFF
TRBV24-1,TRBJ2-2,.,few,TGTGCCACCAGTGATTTGCGGAGGAACACCGGGGAGCTGTTTTTT,CATSDLRRNTGELFF
TRBV2,TRBJ2-3,.,few,TGTGCCAGCAGCGCCGACGCGAGCACAGATACGCAGTATTTT,CASSADASTDTQYF
TRBV14,TRBJ2-7,.,few,TGTGCCAGCAGCCAGTGGGGCAGCTACGAGCAGTACTTC,CASSQWGSYEQYF
TRBV29-1,TRBJ1-2,.,.,TGCAGCGTCGAGATAAAACAGGGCGCTGGCTACACCTTC,CSVEIKQGAGYTF
TRBV10-3,TRBJ2-3,.,few,TGTGCCATCAGTGGACTTGATGATACGCAGTATTTT,CAISGLDDTQYF
TRBV12-3/TRBV12-4,TRBJ1-1,.,many,TGTGCCAGCAGTTCATTAGGACGAACGGGGGCTTTCTTT,CASSSLGRTGAFF
TRBV7-9,TRBJ2-5,TRBD2,many,TGTGCCAGCAGCCCCGCGGGGCTAGCGGGAGGAGAGACCCAGTACTTC,CASSPAGLAGGETQYF
TRBV6-1,TRBJ2-1,TRBD2,.,TGTGCCAGCGGAGCGGGAGTCTACAATGAGCAGTTCTTC,CASGAGVYNEQFF
TRBV6-2/TRBV6-3,TRBJ2-3,.,few,TGTGCCAGCAGTTACTCGCTGGACCCCACAGATACGCAGTATTTT,CASSYSLDPTDTQYF
TRBV24-1,TRBJ1-5,.,many,TGTGCCACCAGTGACCGGGGTTATAGTCTAAGCAATCAGCCCCAGCATTTT,CATSDRGYSLSNQPQHF
TRBV7-2,TRBJ2-1,.,few,TGTGCCAGCAGCCCCGGGACCGTTCCAGAGCAGTTCTTC,CASSPGTVPEQFF
TRBV20-1,TRBJ2-1,.,many,TGCAGTGCTCTATCTACTAGCAATGAGCAGTTCTTC,CSALSTSNEQFF
TRBV28,TRBJ2-7,.,many,TGTGCCAGCAGTTGGGAGAGGGCCCTATACGAGCAGTACTTC,CASSWERALYEQYF
TRBV5-1,TRBJ2-3,TRBD2,many,TGCGCCAGCAGCTTGGATAGCGGGAGGTCCACAGATACGCAGTATTTT,CASSLDSGRSTDTQYF
TRBV12-3/TRBV12-4,TRBJ2-1,TRBD2,many,TGTGCCAGCAGTCGGGGGGGGGATGAGCAGTTCTTC,CASSRGGDEQFF
TRBV10-3,TRBJ2-1,TRBD1,many,TGTGCCATCAGTGAGACAGGGGAAGGAAACAATGAGCAGTTCTTC,CAISETGEGNNEQFF
TRBV12-3/TRBV12-4,TRBJ1-5,.,few,TGTGCCAGCAGTTGGACCCCCAATCAGCCCCAGCATTTT,CASSWTPNQPQHF
TRBV5-1,TRBJ2-7,.,many,TGCGCCAGCAGCTTGGGGCCGGGGACGACCGAGCAGTACTTC,CASSLGPGTTEQYF
TRBV29-1,TRBJ2-3,.,many,TGCAGCGTTGACAGGGGAACAGATACGCAGTATTTT,CSVDRGTDTQYF
TRBV20-1,TRBJ2-7,.,many,TGCAGTGCTAGTGATACAGGGTTATCCTACGAGCAGTACTTC,CSASDTGLSYEQYF
TRBV28,TRBJ2-7,TRBD2,many,TGTGCCAGCAGTCCGAGCGGGAGAGTCGACGAGCAGTACTTC,CASSPSGRVDEQYF
TRBV6-5,TRBJ2-7,.,.,TGTGCCAGCAGCGTTGTAATAGCGGAGGCCTACGAGCAGTACTTC,CASSVVIAEAYEQYF
TRBV3-1,TRBJ2-2,.,many,TGTGCCAGCAGCCAAGTCGGTTGGGGCGACACCGGGGAGCTGTTTTTT,CASSQVGWGDTGELFF
TRBV28,TRBJ2-5,TRBD2,.,TGTGCCAGCAGTTACCCCATGGCAGCGGGACGCCAGGGAGAGACCCAGTACTTC,CASSYPMAAGRQGETQYF
TRBV12-5,TRBJ2-1,TRBD2,many,TGTGCTAGTGGGCCCGGGACTAGCGGGAGGATTGAGCAGTTCTTC,CASGPGTSGRIEQFF
TRBV6-5,TRBJ2-1,TRBD1,.,TGTGCCAGCAGTTTATCCTTGGACAGGGCCTACAATGAGCAGTTCTTC,CASSLSLDRAYNEQFF
TRBV28,TRBJ2-3,TRBD2,few,TGTGCCAGCAGTTCCTCTGCGGGAGGTCAAAACACAGATACGCAGTATTTT,CASSSSAGGQNTDTQYF
TRBV27,TRBJ1-2,TRBD1,many,TGTGCCAGCAGCAGGGACAGGGTCTATGGCTACACCTTC,CASSRDRVYGYTF
TRBV2,TRBJ2-1,.,many,TGTGCCAGCAGGCGACAGAGGACAGTTTACAATGAGCAGTTCTTC,CASRRQRTVYNEQFF
TRBV19,TRBJ2-3,.,.,TGTGCCAGTAATTGGTATGTAGCGGCTAACACAGATACGCAGTATTTT,CASNWYVAANTDTQYF
TRBV3-1,TRBJ2-1,.,many,TGTGCCAGCTCCCATGGTGAGGGCGAGCAGTTCTTC,CASSHGEGEQFF
TRBV20-1,TRBJ2-7,TRBD2,few,TGCAGTGCTAGAGGACAAAGCGGGAGGGCCAAATACGAGCAGTACTTC,CSARGQSGRAKYEQYF
TRBV20-1,TRBJ1-2,.,.,TGCAGTGCTAGCATCGGGGCCTCTGCTGGCTACACCTTC,CSASIGASAGYTF
TRBV2,TRBJ2-7,TRBD2,.,TGTGCCACCAGTGATCCCAAAGCGGGAGAGGATGACAATGAGCAGTACTTC,CATSDPKAGEDDNEQYF
TRBV4-1,TRBJ1-1,.,many,TGCGCCAGCAGCCAATACGGACAGAACACTGAAGCTTTCTTT,CASSQYGQNTEAFF
TRBV6-2/TRBV6-3,TRBJ2-7,.,.,TGTGCCAGCCTCACGTCGGCCGGGAAACGCGAGCAGTACTTC,CASLTSAGKREQYF
TRBV6-6,TRBJ1-5,.,many,TGTGCCAGCAGTTACTCCTACAGGGCGTACTCCCAGCATTTT,CASSYSYRAYSQHF
TRBV20-1,TRBJ2-3,.,.,TGCAGTGCTACCACGGGGGACACAGATACGCAGTATTTT,CSATTGDTDTQYF
TRBV14,TRBJ2-3,.,many,TGTGCCAGCAGCCTTACAGGACTTACGCAGTATTTT,CASSLTGLTQYF
TRBV6-2/TRBV6-3,TRBJ2-5,TRBD2,many,TGTGCCAGCAGTTATCCGACCCGGACTAGCGGGAGGGCCACGGAGACCCAGTACTTC,CASSYPTRTSGRATETQYF
TRBV5-1,TRBJ2-3,.,few,TGCGCCAGTGCCCGAGACCGAGCCGCAGATACGCAGTATTTT,CASARDRAADTQYF
TRBV7-6,TRBJ1-4,.,.,TGTGCCAGCAGCCGAACAGGGATCGCAACTAATGAAAAACTGTTTTTT,CASSRTGIATNEKLFF